The clone carrying this T cell receptor (beta chain) came up once. The CDR3 runs 17 residues. CDR1 and CDR2 from the germline V gene are SGHAT and FQDESV (reference sequence). V lost 1 base and J lost 3, with 17 bases in between. This entry comes from a study of T cell changes during pregnancy in multiple sclerosis. Sequenced by immunoSEQ multiplex PCR; TCRdb stores in-frame clones only, minus some. The sample has some 110,000 clones, about 94% seen once. The receptor comes from a female donor with multiple sclerosis, enrolled in a pregnancy study. Sequencing was performed on peripheral blood, taken in the third trimester of pregnancy. The chain uses TRBV11-1 and TRBJ2-3; D possibly corresponds to TRBD2 (5 bases). DNA of the CDR3: TGTGCCAGCAGCTTAGGTCTAGTGAGGGCTTCGACAGATACGCAGTATTTT. Translating gives CASSLGLVRASTDTQYF.